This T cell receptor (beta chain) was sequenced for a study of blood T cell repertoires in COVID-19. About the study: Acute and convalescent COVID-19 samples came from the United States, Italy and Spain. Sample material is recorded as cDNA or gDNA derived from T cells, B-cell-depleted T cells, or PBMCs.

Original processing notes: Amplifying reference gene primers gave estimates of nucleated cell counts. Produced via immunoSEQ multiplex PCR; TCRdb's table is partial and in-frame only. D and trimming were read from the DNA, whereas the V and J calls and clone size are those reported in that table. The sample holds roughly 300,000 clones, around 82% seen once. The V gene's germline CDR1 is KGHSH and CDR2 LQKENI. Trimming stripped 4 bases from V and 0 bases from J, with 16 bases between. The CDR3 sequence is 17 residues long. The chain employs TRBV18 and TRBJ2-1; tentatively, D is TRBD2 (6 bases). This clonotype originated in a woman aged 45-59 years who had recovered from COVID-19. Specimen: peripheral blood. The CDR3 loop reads CASSLPQEGRSYNEQFF. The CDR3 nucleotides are TGTGCCAGCTCACTACCTCAGGAGGGACGCTCCTACAATGAGCAGTTCTTC.